These 10 T cell receptor beta chains were all obtained from the same sample, sequenced in a study of T cell clonality in common variable immunodeficiency. Study results and caveats: Fewer deletions and N-nucleotide insertions were reportedly seen in common variable immunodeficiency TCR beta sequences.

The repertoire was sequenced with immunoSEQ multiplex PCR; TCRdb's copy has only in-frame clones and lacks some. Sampling found tens of thousands of clones, none seen once. Their specific antigens are unknown. Sequencing was performed on peripheral blood mononuclear cells. Receptor source: a human donor with common variable immunodeficiency.

The sequenced part of the CDR3 DNA is TGTGCCAGCAGTTACGGGAGAGGGACTGGGTACACAGATACG. This translates into CASSYGRGTGYTDT. The full-length CDR3 reads as CASSYGRGTGYTDTQYF. V usage is TRBV2 and J usage is TRBJ2-3; possibly TRBD2 for D (6 bases). The read falls 3 residues short of the CDR3 end, and the missing part is taken from the germline J gene. Germline V gene sequence: CDR1 SNHLY, CDR2 FYNNEI. V was pared by 5 bases and J by 2 bases, with 20 bases between. The CDR3 length is 17 residues.

Ten or more counts support this clone. The read is 3 residues too short to cover the CDR3 end, so that end is filled in from the germline J gene. The genes are TRBV6-1 and TRBJ1-2, with D unclear. The germline CDR1 and CDR2 sequences are MNHNS and SASEGT. CDR3 length: 12 amino acids. Trimming stripped 4 bases from V and 2 bases from J, with 5 bases between. The CDR3: CASSVGNYGYTF. The covered CDR3 bases are TGTGCCAGCAGTGTAGGGAACTATGGC.

This clone has only a few counts. Read data end 3 residues before the CDR3 end; the end is taken from the germline J gene. In the same sample, other DNA sequences code for this CDR3. This sequence joins TRBV20-1 and TRBJ1-1; unclear D gene. Germline V gene data show CDR1 as DFQATT and CDR2 as SNEGSKA (reference sequence). The CDR3 runs 14 residues. V lost 0 bases and J lost 4, with 12 bases in between. The CDR3 loop reads CSARDRPEGTEAFF. The DNA read from the CDR3 is TGCAGTGCTAGAGACAGGCCGGAGGGCACTGAA.

This clone occurred many times. The missing CDR3 end, 3 residues past where the read stops, is filled in from the germline J gene. The chain uses TRBV19 and TRBJ2-7; 8 bases line up with TRBD1. The CDR3 is 15 residues long. V was clipped by 5 bases and J by 1 base; unmatched bases: 7. The germline V gene has CDR1 LNHDA and CDR2 SQIVND (reference sequence). The CDR3 loop is CASSPGQGWSYEQYF. The sequenced CDR3 bases are TGTGCCAGTAGTCCAGGACAGGGATGGTCCTACGAG.

Details on this clone: The observed sequence ends 3 residues before the CDR3 terminus, with the missing tail filled in from the germline J gene. This chain joins TRBV7-6 and TRBJ2-7, with a weak D call TRBD1 (6 bases). Germline-derived CDR1 and CDR2 are SGHVS and FNYEAQ. With 7 bases removed from V and 3 bases from J, the gap between germline ends came to 13 bases. The CDR3 loop spans 13 amino acids. The DNA read from the CDR3 is TGTGCCAGCAAGGGGGAAGGGGGCTACGAG. This encodes CASKGEGGYE. The whole CDR3 protein reads CASKGEGGYEQYF.

This clone came up many times. The DNA ends 3 residues before the CDR3 does, and the rest of the CDR3 is filled in from the germline J gene. The chain recombines TRBV5-1 with TRBJ2-3; TRBD2 matches at 9 bases. The trim removed 4 bases at V and 6 bases at J, leaving 18 bases unmatched. The CDR3 is 18 residues long. CDR1 is SGHRS, CDR2 YFSETQ, per germline. CDR3 bases read: TGCGCCAGCAGCCTGACAGTCGGGACTAGCTTTAGGAGGGATACG. Translated, it gives CASSLTVGTSFRRDT. The whole CDR3 protein is CASSLTVGTSFRRDTQYF.

About this clone itself: The DNA ends 3 residues before the CDR3 does, and the rest of the CDR3 is filled in from the germline J gene. V usage is TRBV5-1 and J usage is TRBJ2-1; 9 bases align to TRBD2. From germline, CDR1 is SGHRS and CDR2 YFSETQ. The J segment lost 5 bases and the V segment lost 6 bases, leaving 9 bases of the junction unmatched. The CDR3 loop spans 15 amino acids. The chain's CDR3 is CASNLAGEEDNEQFF. The part of the CDR3 DNA that was read is TGCGCCAGCAACTTAGCGGGAGAGGAGGACAATGAG.

This clone appeared many times. Sequencing ends 3 residues short of the CDR3 end; the germline J gene provides the rest. This chain links TRBV10-3 with TRBJ2-3; 8 bases map to TRBD2. CDR1 is ENHRY and CDR2 is SYGVKD in the germline V gene. This CDR3 comprises 15 residues. V lost 7 bases to trimming and J lost 1 base; unmatched junction nucleotides: 7. This chain's CDR3 is CAITERERGTDTQYF. Incomplete CDR3 DNA: TGTGCCATCACCGAGCGGGAGAGAGGCACAGATACG.

This clone was counted at least ten times. The read halts 3 residues ahead of the CDR3 end, with the missing end drawn from the germline J gene. J is TRBJ2-5 and V is TRBV10-3; no clear D gene. Trimming cost V 1 base and J 0 bases, with 6 bases left between them. The CDR3 has 14 residues. Per the germline V gene, CDR1 is ENHRY and CDR2 is SYGVKD. Partial CDR3 DNA: TGTGCCATCAGTGAGTATGTAGACCAAGAGACC. It specifies CAISEYVDQET. The CDR3, in full, reads CAISEYVDQETQYF.

Many counts were recorded for this clone. The read stops 3 residues short of the end of the CDR3; the missing end is completed from the germline J gene. V gene TRBV5-5 combines with J gene TRBJ2-1, with D possibly matching TRBD1 (5 bases). Trimming cost V 3 bases and J 2 bases, with 12 bases left between them. The germline CDR1 and CDR2 sequences are SGHKS and YYEKEE (reference sequence). The CDR3 is 15 amino acids. The covered CDR3 bases are TGTGCCAGCAGCTCCGGACACGGCCCCTACAATGAG. Protein: CASSSGHGPYNE. The full CDR3 sequence reads CASSSGHGPYNEQFF.